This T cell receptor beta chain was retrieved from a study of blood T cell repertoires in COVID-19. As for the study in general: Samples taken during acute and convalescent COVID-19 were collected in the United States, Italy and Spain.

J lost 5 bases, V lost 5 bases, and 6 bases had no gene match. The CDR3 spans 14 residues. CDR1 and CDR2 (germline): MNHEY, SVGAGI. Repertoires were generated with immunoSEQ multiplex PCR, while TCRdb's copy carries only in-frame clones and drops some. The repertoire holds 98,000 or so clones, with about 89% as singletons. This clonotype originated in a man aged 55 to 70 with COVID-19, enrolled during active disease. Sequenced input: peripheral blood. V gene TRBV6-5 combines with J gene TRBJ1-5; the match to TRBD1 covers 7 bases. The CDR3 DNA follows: TGTGCCAGCAGTCCAGGGGGTTCATATCAGCCCCAGCATTTT. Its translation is CASSPGGSYQPQHF.